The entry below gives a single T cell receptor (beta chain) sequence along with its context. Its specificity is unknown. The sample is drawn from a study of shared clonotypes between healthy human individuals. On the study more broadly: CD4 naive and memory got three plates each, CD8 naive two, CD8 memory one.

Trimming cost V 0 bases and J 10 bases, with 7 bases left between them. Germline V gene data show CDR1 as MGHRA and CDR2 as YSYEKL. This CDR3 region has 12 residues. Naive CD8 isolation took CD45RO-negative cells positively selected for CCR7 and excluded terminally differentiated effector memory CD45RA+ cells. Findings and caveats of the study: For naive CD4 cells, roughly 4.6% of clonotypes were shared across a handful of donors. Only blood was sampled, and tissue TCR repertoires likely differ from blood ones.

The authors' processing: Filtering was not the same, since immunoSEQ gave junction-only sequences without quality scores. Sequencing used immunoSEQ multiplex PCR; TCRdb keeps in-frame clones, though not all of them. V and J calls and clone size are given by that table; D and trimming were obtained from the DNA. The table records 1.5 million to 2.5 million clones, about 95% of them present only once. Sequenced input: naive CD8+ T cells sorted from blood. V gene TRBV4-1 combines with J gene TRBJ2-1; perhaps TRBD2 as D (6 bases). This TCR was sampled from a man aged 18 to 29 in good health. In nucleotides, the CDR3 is TGCGCCAGCAGCCAAGACGGGGGAGAGCAGTTCTTC. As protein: CASSQDGGEQFF.